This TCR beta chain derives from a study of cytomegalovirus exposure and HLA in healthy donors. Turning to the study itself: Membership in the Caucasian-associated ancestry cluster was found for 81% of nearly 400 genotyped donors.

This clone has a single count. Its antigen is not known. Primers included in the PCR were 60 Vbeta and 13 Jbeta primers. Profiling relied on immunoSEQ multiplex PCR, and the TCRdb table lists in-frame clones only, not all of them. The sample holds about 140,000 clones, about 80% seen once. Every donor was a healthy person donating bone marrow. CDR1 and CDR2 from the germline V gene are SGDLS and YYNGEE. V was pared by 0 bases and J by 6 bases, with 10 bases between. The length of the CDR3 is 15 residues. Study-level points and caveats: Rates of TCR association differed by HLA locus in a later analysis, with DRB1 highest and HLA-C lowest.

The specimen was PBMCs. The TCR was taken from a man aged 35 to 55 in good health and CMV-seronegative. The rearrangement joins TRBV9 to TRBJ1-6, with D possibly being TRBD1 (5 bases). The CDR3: CASSVVDRLNSPLHF. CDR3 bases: TGTGCCAGCAGCGTAGTAGACAGACTTAATTCACCCCTCCACTTT.